Presented here are 5 T cell receptor beta chains from one specimen sequenced in a study of T cell changes during pregnancy in multiple sclerosis. Using immunoSEQ multiplex PCR, the repertoire was profiled, and TCRdb retains in-frame clones only, with some absent. The sample lists tens of thousands of clones; 85% to 95% were seen once. Sequenced here: peripheral blood, sampled in the third trimester of pregnancy. The source is a female donor in good health, enrolled as a control in a pregnancy study.

This chain joins TRBV5-1 and TRBJ1-1; weak D call: TRBD1 (5 bases). Per germline, CDR1 SGHRS and CDR2 YFSETQ. This CDR3 is 14 amino acids long. V was clipped by 0 bases and J by 8 bases, with 14 bases between them. The CDR3: CASSLDLGGGEAFF. The CDR3 DNA reads as TGCGCCAGCAGCTTGGATTTGGGGGGGGGAGAAGCTTTCTTT. The full variable domain, rest sourced from reference TRBV5-1 and TRBJ1-1, is KAGVTQTPRYLIKTRGQQVTLSCSPISGHRSVSWYQQTPGQGLQFLFEYFSETQRNKGNFPGRFSGRQFSNSRSEMNVSTLELGDSALYLCASSLDLGGGEAFFGQGTRLTVV.

This clone was recorded once. The junction differs from germline at one of its ends, possibly a read error. The chain combines TRBV5-4 with TRBJ2-7; 8 nucleotides match TRBD2. From germline, CDR1 is SGHNT and CDR2 YYREEE (reference sequence). This CDR3 has 15 residues. The CDR3 DNA reads TGTGCCAGCAGTACCAGCGGGGGCCTCTCCTACGGGCAGTACTTC. This sequence encodes CASSTSGGLSYGQYF.

The V call is TRBV27, the J call TRBJ1-3; 8 bases fit TRBD1. Germline CDR1 and CDR2: MNHEY and SMNVEV (reference sequence). J gave up 7 bases and V 7 bases, and 9 bases lay outside the gene matches. CDR3 size: 14 residues. CDR3 loop: CASKTGGFVNTIYF. CDR3 nucleotide sequence: TGTGCCAGCAAAACAGGGGGTTTTGTGAACACCATATATTTT.

This chain connects TRBV11-2 to TRBJ2-7, with TRBD2 identical over 7 bases. In germline, CDR1 is SGHAT, CDR2 FQNNGV. Trimming removed 0 bases from V and 2 bases from J; junction bases left unmatched: 4. The CDR3 runs to 15 residues. The CDR3 here is CASSLEASGTYEQYF. The CDR3 region has the DNA TGTGCCAGCAGCTTAGAGGCTAGCGGAACCTACGAGCAGTACTTC.

The J gene is TRBJ1-1, the V gene TRBV6-5; TRBD1 matches at 7 bases. There are 13 residues in the CDR3. V gave up 4 bases and J gave up 10 bases; unmatched junction bases: 9. Germline V gene data show CDR1 as MNHEY and CDR2 as SVGAGI. In DNA form, the CDR3 reads TGTGCCAGCAGTTCAACTTACAGGGGAATAGCTTTCTTT. Amino acid sequence: CASSSTYRGIAFF.